In its sample, the clone carrying this T cell receptor beta chain was seen many times. Its specificity is not known. The record originates from a study of beta chain features in type 1 diabetes. General study points: A closer apparent resemblance between naive, central memory and Treg TCRB repertoires was seen in patients than in healthy donors. TCRB CDR3s were moderately but significantly shorter in Type 1 diabetes patients in all four CD4+ subsets. Any role of HLA type in TCRB rearrangement remained unresolved here.

CD45RO/CCR7/CD25/CD127/CD95/CD27 sorting isolated CD4+ naive, central memory, regulatory and stem cell-like memory cells. TCRB transcripts that were expressed got sequenced, as all of the isolated RNA had been reverse transcribed. The assay was immunoSEQ multiplex PCR, and TCRdb's table has in-frame clones only and misses some. The sample holds roughly 150,000 clones; less than 9.5% are singletons and the top ten take around 0.9%. Trimming removed 0 bases at V and 8 bases at J, with 15 bases between. This CDR3 is 15 amino acids long. Germline CDR1 SGHNT, CDR2 YYREEE (reference sequence). Source material: central memory CD4+ T cells from blood. The V gene is TRBV5-4, the J gene TRBJ2-1; D possibly corresponds to TRBD2 (6 bases). This sequence was found in a middle-aged woman with type 1 diabetes. The CDR3 protein is CASSLGLGDGDEQFF. Written as DNA, the CDR3 is TGTGCCAGCAGCTTGGGACTAGGGGATGGCGATGAGCAGTTCTTC.